This entry features one T cell receptor (beta chain) sequence. The record originates from a study of blood T cell repertoires in COVID-19. Profiled with immunoSEQ multiplex PCR; TCRdb holds only in-frame clones, not every one. The top ten clones hold around 13% of a sample with 150,000 to 200,000 clones, approximately 84% of them seen once. The germline V gene has CDR1 ENHRY and CDR2 SYGVKD. With 6 bases removed from V and 4 bases from J, the gap between germline ends came to 15 bases. The CDR3 covers 15 residues. The chain joins TRBV10-3 to TRBJ1-4; D is unresolved. The source is a woman of 80 years or more with acute or convalescent COVID-19. The sequenced sample consisted of peripheral blood. CDR3 nucleotides: TGTGCCATCAGGGATTCGACAACCAGTAATGAAAAACTGTTTTTT. Translation: CAIRDSTTSNEKLFF.